These 9 T cell receptor beta chains were sequenced from one sample in a study of blood T cell repertoires in COVID-19. The protocol was immunoSEQ multiplex PCR, while the TCRdb copy is restricted to in-frame clones and leaves out a portion. The sample holds 380,000 or so clones, 80% to 90% seen once. Sequenced sample: PBMCs or T cells enriched from blood (not recorded which). Receptors were obtained from a man aged 25-40 years who had recovered from COVID-19.

The CDR3 loop is CASSLQGQGGEKLFF. The CDR3 coding sequence is TGTGCCAGCAGCCTGCAGGGACAGGGAGGTGAAAAACTGTTTTTT. The chain carries TRBV5-4 and TRBJ1-4, with 9 bases lining up with TRBD1. The V gene end was trimmed by 4 bases and the J gene end by 7 bases; junction bases not matched to a gene: 8. CDR1 and CDR2 (germline): SGHNT, YYREEE (reference sequence). The CDR3 loop spans 15 amino acids.

Comment on this clone: This CDR3 is also generated by other DNA sequences in the sample. The chain couples TRBV18 to TRBJ1-1, with a weak D call TRBD1 (6 bases). The CDR3 covers 14 residues. Germline V CDR1 and CDR2: KGHSH, LQKENI. V gave up 2 bases and J gave up 0 bases, with 7 bases separating them. CDR3 region: CASSPGGLNTEAFF. As DNA, the CDR3 is TGTGCCAGCTCACCAGGGGGCCTGAACACTGAAGCTTTCTTT.

This chain uses TRBV7-9 with TRBJ2-3; D perhaps matches TRBD1 (6 bases). Trimming left V 2 bases short and J 3 bases short, with 18 bases between. This CDR3 has 17 residues. Per the germline V gene, CDR1 is SEHNR and CDR2 is FQNEAQ (reference sequence). CDR3 nucleotide sequence: TGTGCCAGCAGCTTAAGGCCCCCAGGGGTTGGTACAGATACGCAGTATTTT. It translates to CASSLRPPGVGTDTQYF.

V gene TRBV7-9 combines with J gene TRBJ1-2; D is possibly TRBD1 (5 bases). Trimming shortened V by 3 bases and J by 3 bases, and 11 bases separated the two germline ends. The CDR3 covers 14 residues. Germline V gene sequence: CDR1 SEHNR, CDR2 FQNEAQ (reference sequence). CDR3 nucleotides: TGTGCCAGCAGCTTGCAGGGCAGGGACTATGGCTACACCTTC. Translated: CASSLQGRDYGYTF.

A note on this clone: The junction shows a germline mismatch at one end, possibly a read error. The V and J genes are TRBV6-1 and TRBJ2-4; the match to TRBD1 covers 9 bases. This CDR3 contains 17 residues. CDR1 is MNHNS, CDR2 SASEGT, per germline. For the CDR3, the DNA is TGTGCCAGCAGAGAAGGGACAGGGTATTTAGCCAAAAACATTCAGTACTTC. This encodes CASREGTGYLAKNIQYF.

This clone has a handful of counts. This sequence joins TRBV3-1 (or the pseudogene TRBV3-2) and TRBJ1-6; 7 positions agree with TRBD1. The germline CDR1 and CDR2 sequences are LGHDT and YNNKEL (reference sequence). The J segment lost 11 bases and the V segment lost 4 bases, leaving 8 bases of the junction unmatched. The CDR3 runs to 14 residues. CDR3: CASSPGQAETPLHF. The CDR3 DNA reads as TGTGCCAGCAGCCCTGGACAGGCGGAAACACCCCTCCACTTT.

The chain recombines TRBV7-6 with TRBJ1-4; D might be TRBD1 (6 bases). CDR1 and CDR2 from the germline V gene are SGHVS and FNYEAQ. The CDR3 is made up of 14 amino acids. Trimming removed 1 base from V and 8 bases from J, with 11 bases in between. CDR3 amino acids: CASSLDRVEEKLFF. CDR3 nucleotides: TGTGCCAGCAGCTTAGACAGGGTAGAAGAAAAACTGTTTTTT.

The chain has TRBV12-3 or TRBV12-4 and TRBJ1-4; 9 nucleotides agree with TRBD1. Trimming cost V 8 bases and J 5 bases; bases outside gene matches: 0. This CDR3 has 12 amino acids. This CDR3 reads CASGTGNEKLFF. The CDR3 DNA follows: TGTGCCAGCGGGACAGGGAATGAAAAACTGTTTTTT.

The rearrangement joins TRBV6-4 to TRBJ1-1; TRBD1 matches at 11 bases. Trimming cost V 8 bases and J 1 base; bases outside gene matches: 6. CDR1 and CDR2 from the germline V gene are MRHNA and SNTAGT. This CDR3 is 15 amino acids long. CDR3 sequence (DNA): TGTGCCAGCCGCTCGGACAGGGGGCGGAACACTGAAGCTTTCTTT. Residues: CASRSDRGRNTEAFF.